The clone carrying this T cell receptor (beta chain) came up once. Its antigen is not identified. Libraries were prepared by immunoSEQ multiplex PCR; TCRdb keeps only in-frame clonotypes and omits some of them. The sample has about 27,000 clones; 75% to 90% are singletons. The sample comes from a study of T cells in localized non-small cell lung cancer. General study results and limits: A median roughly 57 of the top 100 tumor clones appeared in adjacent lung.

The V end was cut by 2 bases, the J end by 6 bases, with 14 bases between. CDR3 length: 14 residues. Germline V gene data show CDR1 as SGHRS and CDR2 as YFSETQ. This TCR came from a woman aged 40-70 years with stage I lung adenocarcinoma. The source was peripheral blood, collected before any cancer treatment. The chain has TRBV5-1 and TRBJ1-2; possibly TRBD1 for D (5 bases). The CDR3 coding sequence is TGCGCCAGCAGCTTCGATGGCAGGGAGGATGGCTACACCTTC. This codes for CASSFDGREDGYTF.